This passage covers 20 T cell receptor beta chains from one sample sequenced in a study of control samples from healthy donors and cancer patients. This table comes from immunoSEQ multiplex PCR, and its TCRdb copy is limited to in-frame clones, with some not included. The sample records some 150,000 clones, roughly 94% being singletons. Input material: PBMCs. These receptors were obtained from a man aged 55-75 years with colorectal cancer.

The gene calls are TRBV11-2 and TRBJ2-2; D assignment may be TRBD1 or TRBD2 (6 bases each). Trimming removed 2 bases from V and 3 bases from J, with 10 bases in between. The length of the CDR3 is 15 residues. Germline V CDR1 and CDR2: SGHAT, FQNNGV. The CDR3 nucleotides read TGTGCCAGCAGCTTATACAGGGAGGACACCGGGGAGCTGTTTTTT. Translating gives CASSLYREDTGELFF.

This rearrangement joins TRBV24-1 to TRBJ2-5; no clear D. V was pared by 0 bases and J by 1 base, with 5 bases between. Per germline, CDR1 KGHDR and CDR2 SFDVKD. This CDR3 is 14 amino acids long. The CDR3 here is CATSDLKGQETQYF. The CDR3 nucleotides are TGTGCCACCAGTGATTTGAAGGGCCAAGAGACCCAGTACTTC.

The V gene is TRBV7-6, the J gene TRBJ1-1, with D possibly being TRBD1 (6 bases). The V gene's germline CDR1 is SGHVS and CDR2 FNYEAQ. V was shortened by 0 bases and J by 2 bases, with 10 bases between the two germline ends. This CDR3 region has 15 residues. This CDR3 reads CASSLAAGTNTEAFF. CDR3 DNA: TGTGCCAGCAGCTTAGCTGCAGGGACAAACACTGAAGCTTTCTTT.

The chain has TRBV7-9 and TRBJ1-6; D is undetermined. Germline values: CDR1 SEHNR, CDR2 FQNEAQ (reference sequence). The CDR3 is 13 residues long. The germline V and J ends were trimmed by 10 bases and 8 bases, with 15 bases remaining between them. The CDR3 here is CAIPIQADSPLHF. CDR3 DNA sequence: TGTGCCATCCCGATCCAGGCGGATTCACCCCTCCACTTT.

The CDR3 reads CASSPRFGSANYGYTF. In DNA, the CDR3 is TGTGCCAGCAGCCCCCGATTTGGATCTGCTAACTATGGCTACACCTTC. The rearrangement uses TRBV27 and TRBJ1-2; unclear D gene. This CDR3 contains 16 residues. Germline CDR1 reads MNHEY; CDR2 reads SMNVEV (reference sequence). Trimming took 6 bases from V and 0 from J, leaving 17 bases between them.

The rearrangement uses TRBV9 and TRBJ2-1; 8 bases fit TRBD2. This CDR3 is 16 amino acids long. The ends lost 4 bases at V and 3 bases at J; junction bases unmatched: 9. The germline gives CDR1 SGDLS, CDR2 YYNGEE. The chain's CDR3 is CASSPGGGSVYNEQFF. CDR3 nucleotide sequence: TGTGCCAGCAGCCCCGGGGGGGGGTCCGTCTACAATGAGCAGTTCTTC.

This chain connects TRBV18 to TRBJ2-3; 9 positions match TRBD1. Germline values: CDR1 KGHSH, CDR2 LQKENI. This CDR3 is 17 amino acids long. The J segment lost 3 bases and the V segment lost 0 bases, leaving 7 bases of the junction unmatched. CDR3 DNA: TGTGCCAGCTCACCACCGAACAGGGGGCCCAGGACAGATACGCAGTATTTT. This encodes CASSPPNRGPRTDTQYF.

The chain has TRBV10-3 and TRBJ1-6, with 8 bases that match TRBD1. This CDR3 has 16 amino acids. Unmatched junction bases numbered 9, after V lost 5 bases and J lost 6 bases. CDR1 and CDR2 from the germline V gene are ENHRY and SYGVKD. As DNA, the CDR3 is TGTGCCATCAGTCTTGGACAGGGAGCGCCTAATTCACCCCTCCACTTT. As protein: CAISLGQGAPNSPLHF.

The chain joins TRBV28 to TRBJ1-1; tentatively, D is TRBD1 (6 bases). CDR3 length: 14 residues. The V gene lost 5 bases and the J gene lost 1 base, with 11 bases spanning the gap. Germline CDR1 is MDHEN and CDR2 is SYDVKM. This CDR3 is CASSPGQWNTEAFF. The CDR3, as DNA: TGTGCCAGCAGTCCCGGACAGTGGAACACTGAAGCTTTCTTT.

This chain links TRBV11-2 with TRBJ1-4, with D perhaps matching TRBD1 (5 bases). V lost 1 base to trimming and J lost 8 bases, with 11 bases between them. Germline CDR1 reads SGHAT; CDR2 reads FQNNGV. The length of the CDR3 is 14 residues. The CDR3 DNA sequence: TGTGCCAGCAGCTTAGGGGGGAAGACGGAAAAACTGTTTTTT. Protein product: CASSLGGKTEKLFF. Complete variable domain (other parts from reference TRBV11-2 and TRBJ1-4): EAGVAQSPRYKIIEKRQSVAFWCNPISGHATLYWYQQILGQGPKLLIQFQNNGVVDDSQLPKDRFSAERLKGVDSTLKIQPAKLEDSAVYLCASSLGGKTEKLFFGSGTQLSVL.

This sequence joins TRBV6-6 and TRBJ2-7; 8 bases are a match to TRBD1. CDR3 length: 14 residues. CDR1 is MNHNY, CDR2 SVGAGI, per germline (reference sequence). Trimming cost V 2 bases and J 5 bases; bases outside gene matches: 5. The CDR3 region has the DNA TGTGCCAGCAGTTACCATACGACAGGGGACGAGCAGTACTTC. It codes for CASSYHTTGDEQYF.

V and J are TRBV29-1 and TRBJ1-4; possibly TRBD1 for D (6 bases). The V end was cut by 4 bases, the J end by 7 bases, with 16 bases between. Germline V gene sequence: CDR1 SQVTM, CDR2 ANQGSEA. The CDR3 has 14 amino acids. The CDR3 DNA sequence: TGCAGCGTTGTAGCAGACAGGTGGCCTGAAAAACTGTTTTTT. This encodes CSVVADRWPEKLFF.

The chain joins TRBV14 to TRBJ1-2, with a weak D call TRBD1 (5 bases). CDR1 is SGHDN and CDR2 is FVKESK in the germline V gene. V was clipped by 4 bases and J by 7 bases, with 13 bases between them. The length of the CDR3 is 13 residues. The CDR3 DNA sequence: TGTGCCAGCAGCCCCCGGGACTGGGCTGGCTACACCTTC. Its translation: CASSPRDWAGYTF.

This clone appeared once. The chain is built from TRBV7-8 and TRBJ2-5; TRBD2 matches 9 bases. This CDR3 has 17 residues. Germline values: CDR1 SGHVS, CDR2 FQNEAQ. After removal of 1 base from V and 2 bases from J, the junction contained 8 bases not matched to a gene. The CDR3 DNA reads TGTGCCAGCAGCTTAGGTGTAGCGGGGGCCCTTCAAGAGACCCAGTACTTC. It translates to CASSLGVAGALQETQYF.

The chain uses TRBV19 and TRBJ1-2; possibly TRBD1 for D (6 bases). CDR1 and CDR2 from the germline V gene are LNHDA and SQIVND (reference sequence). The V and J ends lost 9 bases and 2 bases respectively, with 19 bases between them. This CDR3 contains 15 residues. The CDR3 reads CASARAGEGNYGYTF. CDR3 in DNA: TGTGCCAGCGCCCGGGCAGGGGAAGGGAACTATGGCTACACCTTC.

The chain employs TRBV7-9 and TRBJ2-1; TRBD2 matches 10 bases. V lost 3 bases, J lost 0 bases, and 2 bases stayed unmatched. Germline V gene lookup returns CDR1 SEHNR and CDR2 FQNEAQ (reference sequence). The CDR3 is 16 amino acids. The CDR3 is CASSFPSGGSYNEQFF. CDR3 bases: TGTGCCAGCAGCTTCCCTAGCGGGGGCTCCTACAATGAGCAGTTCTTC.

Comment on this clone: Its ends do not fully match the called genes, so a read error is possible. This CDR3 reads CASLPVGLAGITGELFF. CDR3 bases: TGTGCCAGCTTACCAGTGGGACTAGCGGGAATCACCGGGGAGCTGTTTTTT. The chain recombines TRBV18 with TRBJ2-2; 13 nucleotides match TRBD2. The germline V gene encodes CDR1 KGHSH and CDR2 LQKENI. The CDR3 contains 17 residues.

This chain uses TRBV5-6 with TRBJ2-2; no definite D call. V lost 0 bases and J lost 5, with 8 bases in between. The CDR3 sequence is 14 residues long. CDR1 and CDR2 (germline): SGHDT, YYEEEE. CDR3 loop: CASSLGVVTGELFF. For the CDR3, the DNA is TGTGCCAGCAGCTTGGGGGTGGTAACCGGGGAGCTGTTTTTT. The full variable domain, in which reference TRBV5-6 and TRBJ2-2 provide the parts outside the CDR3, is DAGVTQSPTHLIKTRGQQVTLRCSPKSGHDTVSWYQQALGQGPQFIFQYYEEEERQRGNFPDRFSGHQFPNYSSELNVNALLLGDSALYLCASSLGVVTGELFFGEGSRLTVL.

This clone was seen a handful of times. V and J are TRBV15 and TRBJ2-7; maybe TRBD1 (6 bases). The V gene's germline CDR1 is LNHNV and CDR2 YYDKDF (reference sequence). CDR3 length: 13 amino acids. The CDR3 sequence is CATSRDIQTGPYV. The CDR3, as DNA: TGTGCCACCAGCAGAGATATTCAGACAGGCCCGTATGTC.

Only one count was recorded for this clone. The chain has TRBV10-3 and TRBJ1-6, with D uncertain. Germline values: CDR1 ENHRY, CDR2 SYGVKD. This CDR3 is 13 amino acids long. Trimming took 4 bases from V and 8 from J, leaving 9 bases between them. DNA for the CDR3: TGTGCCATCAGTGTTCAGGACGATTCACCCCTCCACTTT. Its protein is CAISVQDDSPLHF.